This T cell receptor (beta chain) was identified in a study of blood T cell repertoires in COVID-19. Study details: COVID-19 samples collected from the United States, Italy and Spain covered acute and convalescent phases.

Trimming pared 1 base from V and 9 bases from J, leaving 19 bases between. This CDR3 spans 16 amino acids. The germline CDR1 and CDR2 sequences are SNHLY and FYNNEI. As originally analysed: Using reference gene primer amplification, nucleated cell counts were estimated. Clones were read by immunoSEQ multiplex PCR, and TCRdb kept only the in-frame ones, dropping some. For V, J and clone size, that table is used; D and trimming come from the DNA. This sample yields about 85,000 clones, of which around 85% are seen a single time; 5% to 5.5% belongs to the top ten. This sequence joins TRBV2 and TRBJ2-1, with D perhaps TRBD1 (6 bases). The sequencing sample was made of peripheral blood. This sequence originates from a man aged 55 to 70 with acute or convalescent COVID-19. CDR3 coding DNA: TGTGCCAGCAGTGAAGGGCCAGGGACATTGGTGCGTGAGCAGTTCTTC. This sequence encodes CASSEGPGTLVREQFF.